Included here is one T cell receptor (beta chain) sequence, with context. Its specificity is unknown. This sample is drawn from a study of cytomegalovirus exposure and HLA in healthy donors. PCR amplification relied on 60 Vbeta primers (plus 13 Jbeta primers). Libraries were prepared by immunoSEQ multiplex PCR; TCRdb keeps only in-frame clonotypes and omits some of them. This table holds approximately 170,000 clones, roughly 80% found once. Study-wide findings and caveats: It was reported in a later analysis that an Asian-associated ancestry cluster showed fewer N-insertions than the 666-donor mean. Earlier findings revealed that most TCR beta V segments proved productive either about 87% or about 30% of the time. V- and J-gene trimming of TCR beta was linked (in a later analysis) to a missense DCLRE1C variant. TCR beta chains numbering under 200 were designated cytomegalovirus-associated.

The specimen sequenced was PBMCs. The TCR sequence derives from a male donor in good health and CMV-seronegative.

The CDR3 sequence: CATASGGGLAKNIQYF. DNA of the CDR3: TGTGCCACTGCGAGCGGGGGGGGCTTGGCCAAAAACATTCAGTACTTC. The chain uses TRBV15 and TRBJ2-4; 10 bases align to TRBD2. CDR3 length: 16 residues. V trimming: 9 bases; J trimming: 1 base; junction bases outside the gene matches: 9. CDR1 is LNHNV, CDR2 YYDKDF, per germline (reference sequence).